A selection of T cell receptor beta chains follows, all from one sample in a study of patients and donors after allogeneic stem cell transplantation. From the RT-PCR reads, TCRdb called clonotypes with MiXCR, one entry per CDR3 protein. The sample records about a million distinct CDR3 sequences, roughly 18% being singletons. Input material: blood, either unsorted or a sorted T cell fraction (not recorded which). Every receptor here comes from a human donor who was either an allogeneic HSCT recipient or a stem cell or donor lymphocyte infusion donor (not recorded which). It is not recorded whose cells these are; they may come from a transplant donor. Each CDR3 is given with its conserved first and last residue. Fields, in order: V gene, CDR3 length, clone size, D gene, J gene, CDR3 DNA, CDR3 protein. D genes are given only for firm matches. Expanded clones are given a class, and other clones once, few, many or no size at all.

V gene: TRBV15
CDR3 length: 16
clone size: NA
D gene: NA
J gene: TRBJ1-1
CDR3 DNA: TGTGCCACCAGCAGAGATGGTGGCAGGGTGAACACTGAAGCTTTCTTT
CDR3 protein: CATSRDGGRVNTEAFF

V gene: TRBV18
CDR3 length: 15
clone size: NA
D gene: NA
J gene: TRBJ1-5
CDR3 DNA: TGTGCCAGCTCACCACTACACGGCGGGAATCAGCCCCAGCATTTT
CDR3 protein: CASSPLHGGNQPQHF

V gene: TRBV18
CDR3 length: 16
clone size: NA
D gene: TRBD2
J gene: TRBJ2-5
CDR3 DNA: TGTGCCAGCTCACCACTAGCGGGGAGTTCTCAAGAGACCCAGTACTTC
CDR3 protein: CASSPLAGSSQETQYF

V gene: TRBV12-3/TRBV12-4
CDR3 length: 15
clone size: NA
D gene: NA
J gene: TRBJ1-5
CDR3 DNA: TGTGCCAGCAGCCGGGACGGGGCTGGCAATCAGCCCCAGCATTTT
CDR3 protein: CASSRDGAGNQPQHF

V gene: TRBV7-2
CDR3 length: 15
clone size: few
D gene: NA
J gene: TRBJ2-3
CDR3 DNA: TGTGCCAGCAGCCGTTGGACGGAAGGCACAGATACGCAGTATTTT
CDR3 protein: CASSRWTEGTDTQYF

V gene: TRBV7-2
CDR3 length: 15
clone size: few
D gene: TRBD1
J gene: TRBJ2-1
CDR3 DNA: TGTGCCAGCAGCAAAGGGACAGGGGGATACAGGACCCCGTTCTTC
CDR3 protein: CASSKGTGGYRTPFF

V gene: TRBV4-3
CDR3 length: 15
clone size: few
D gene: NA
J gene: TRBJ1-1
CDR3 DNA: TGCGCCAGCAGCCAAGGGACCGAGACCTTCCTAAGCGCTTTCTTT
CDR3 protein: CASSQGTETFLSAFF

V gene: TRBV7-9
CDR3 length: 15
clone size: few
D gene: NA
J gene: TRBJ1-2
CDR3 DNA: TGTGCCAGCAGCTTAGCCGGGGCCGGGAGGGCCGGCTACACCTTC
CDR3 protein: CASSLAGAGRAGYTF

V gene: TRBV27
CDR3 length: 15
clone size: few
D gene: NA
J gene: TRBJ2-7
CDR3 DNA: TGTGCCAGCAGTTTACTCCCCAGGGCCGCACACGAGCAGTACTTC
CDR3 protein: CASSLLPRAAHEQYF

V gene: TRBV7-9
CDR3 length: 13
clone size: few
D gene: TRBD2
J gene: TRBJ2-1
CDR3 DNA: TGTGCCACCCCCGGACTAGCGATGGATGAGCAGTTCTTC
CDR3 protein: CATPGLAMDEQFF

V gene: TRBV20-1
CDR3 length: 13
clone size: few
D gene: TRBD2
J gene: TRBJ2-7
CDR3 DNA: TGCAGTACGACCGGGACTAGCGCCTACGAGCAGTACTTC
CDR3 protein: CSTTGTSAYEQYF

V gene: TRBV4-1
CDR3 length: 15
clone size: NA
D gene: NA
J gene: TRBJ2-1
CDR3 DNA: TGCGCCAGCAGCCACAACCGGGACTCCCACAATGAGCAGTTCTTC
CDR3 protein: CASSHNRDSHNEQFF

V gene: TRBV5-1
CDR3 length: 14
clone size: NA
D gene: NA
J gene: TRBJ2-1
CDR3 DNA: TGCGCCAGCAGCCCGGGGACTGGGTGGGATGAGCAGTTCTTC
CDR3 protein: CASSPGTGWDEQFF

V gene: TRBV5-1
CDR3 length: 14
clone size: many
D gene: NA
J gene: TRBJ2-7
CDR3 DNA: TGCGCCAGCAGCTTGTATGGACAGACCTACGAGCAGTACTTC
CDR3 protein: CASSLYGQTYEQYF

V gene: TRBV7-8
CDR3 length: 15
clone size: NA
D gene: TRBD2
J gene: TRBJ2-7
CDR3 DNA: TGTGCCAGCAGCTTTGATCGGACTAGCTCCCACGAGCAGTACTTC
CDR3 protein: CASSFDRTSSHEQYF

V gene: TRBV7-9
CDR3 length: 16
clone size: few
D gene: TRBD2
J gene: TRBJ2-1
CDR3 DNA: TGTGCCAGCAGTGGAGATCTAGCGGGGGGTTACAATGAGCAGTTCTTC
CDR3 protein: CASSGDLAGGYNEQFF

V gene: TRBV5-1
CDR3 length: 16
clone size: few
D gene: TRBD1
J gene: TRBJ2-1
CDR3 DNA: TGCGCCAGCAGCTTCTTAGGGACAGGAACCTACAATGAGCAGTTCTTC
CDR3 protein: CASSFLGTGTYNEQFF

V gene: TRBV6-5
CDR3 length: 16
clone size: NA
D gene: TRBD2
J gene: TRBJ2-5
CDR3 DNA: TGTGCCAGCAGTTACTCGAGTCTAGCGGGAGTGCAGACCCAGTACTTC
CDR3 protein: CASSYSSLAGVQTQYF

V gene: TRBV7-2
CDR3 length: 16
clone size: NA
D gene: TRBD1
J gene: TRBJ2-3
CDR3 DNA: TGTGCCAGCAGCAGGGGGACAGCTCCTAGCACAGATACGCAGTATTTT
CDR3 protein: CASSRGTAPSTDTQYF

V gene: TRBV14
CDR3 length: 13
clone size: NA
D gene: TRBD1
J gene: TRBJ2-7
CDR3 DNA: TGTGCCAGTCGGGACAGTCGTTCCTACGAGCAGTACTTC
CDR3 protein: CASRDSRSYEQYF

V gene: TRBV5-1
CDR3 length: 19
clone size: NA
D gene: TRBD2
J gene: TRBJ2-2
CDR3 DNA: TGCGCCAGCAGCTTAACGGGACTAGCGGGAGGACCGAACACCGGGGAGCTGTTTTTT
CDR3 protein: CASSLTGLAGGPNTGELFF

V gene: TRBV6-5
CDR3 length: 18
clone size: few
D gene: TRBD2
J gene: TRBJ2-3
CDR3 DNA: TGTGCCAGCAGTTACTCGAAAGGGCGGGGGAGGAGCACAGATACGCAGTATTTT
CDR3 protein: CASSYSKGRGRSTDTQYF

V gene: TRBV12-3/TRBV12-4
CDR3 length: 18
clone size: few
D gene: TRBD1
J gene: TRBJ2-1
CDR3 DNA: TGTGCCAGCAGTGGAGGACAGGGGAGCGCCTACTACTACAATGAGCAGTTCTTC
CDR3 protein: CASSGGQGSAYYYNEQFF

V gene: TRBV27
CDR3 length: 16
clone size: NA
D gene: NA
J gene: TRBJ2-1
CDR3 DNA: TGTGCCAGCAGTTTTGAAAACCCAGACCCCTACAATGAGCAGTTCTTC
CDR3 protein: CASSFENPDPYNEQFF

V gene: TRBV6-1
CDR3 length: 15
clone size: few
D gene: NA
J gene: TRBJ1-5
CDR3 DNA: TGTGCCAGCACCCGGACAGCCTTGAGCAATCAGCCCCAGCATTTT
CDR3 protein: CASTRTALSNQPQHF

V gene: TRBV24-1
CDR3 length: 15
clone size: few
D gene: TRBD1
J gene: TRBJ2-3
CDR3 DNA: TGTGCCACCAGTGATTCACAGGGGGTTGCAGATACGCAGTATTTT
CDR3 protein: CATSDSQGVADTQYF